A single sample gave rise to the 21 T cell receptor beta chains below, sequenced in a study of blood T cell repertoires in COVID-19. Some clones are missing from TCRdb's copy, which holds only in-frame ones; the method was immunoSEQ multiplex PCR. The repertoire consists of about 98,000 clones, with 82% occurring once and the leading ten covering approximately 10%. Sequencing used peripheral blood. Receptors originate from a man aged 70 or older with active or convalescent COVID-19.

The CDR3 spells CASSPRTGRPEAFF. The CDR3 region has the DNA TGTGCCAGCAGCCCACGGACAGGCCGCCCTGAAGCTTTCTTT. This chain connects TRBV3-1 (or the pseudogene TRBV3-2) to TRBJ1-1; TRBD1 matches 7 bases. The CDR3 covers 14 residues. V lost 4 bases, J lost 6 bases, and 8 bases stayed unmatched. Germline V gene data show CDR1 as LGHDT and CDR2 as YNNKEL (reference sequence).

CDR3: CASSLGGHTEAFF. The DNA for the CDR3 is TGCGCCAGCAGCTTGGGAGGGCACACTGAAGCTTTCTTT. The chain couples TRBV5-1 to TRBJ1-1; no clear D. With 0 bases removed from V and 3 bases from J, the gap between germline ends came to 6 bases. CDR3 size: 13 residues. Germline V gene lookup returns CDR1 SGHRS and CDR2 YFSETQ.

This sequence joins TRBV18 and TRBJ1-5; 7 bases agree with TRBD1. The CDR3 is 16 amino acids. Per germline, CDR1 KGHSH and CDR2 LQKENI. Germline trimming cut 2 bases from V and 2 bases from J; bases unmatched to any gene: 6. The CDR3 loop reads CASSPGGGGRNQPQHF. CDR3 in DNA: TGTGCCAGCTCACCAGGTGGAGGGGGCCGCAATCAGCCCCAGCATTTT.

This clone appeared once. The rearrangement joins TRBV15 to TRBJ1-5; 7 nucleotides line up with TRBD1. The J segment lost 7 bases and the V segment lost 0 bases, leaving 6 bases of the junction unmatched. This CDR3 is built from 15 residues. Looked up from germline, CDR1 is LNHNV and CDR2 is YYDKDF (reference sequence). The chain's CDR3 is CATSREGGLWQPQHF. The CDR3 DNA reads as TGTGCCACCAGCAGAGAAGGGGGCTTATGGCAGCCCCAGCATTTT.

The chain couples TRBV27 to TRBJ1-6; tentative D call: TRBD1 (6 bases). The germline CDR1 and CDR2 sequences are MNHEY and SMNVEV (reference sequence). The V and J ends lost 3 bases and 8 bases respectively, with 26 bases between them. This CDR3 comprises 19 residues. The CDR3 region is CASSLTPNRAGNVYSPLHF. CDR3 nucleotide sequence: TGTGCCAGCAGTTTGACCCCAAACAGGGCGGGTAATGTTTATTCACCCCTCCACTTT.

This clone was picked up a small number of times. The DNA for the CDR3 is TGCGCCAGCAGCATAGACTCCTATAATTCACCCCTCCACTTT. Translated: CASSIDSYNSPLHF. The rearrangement uses TRBV5-1 and TRBJ1-6; no clear D. V was shortened by 4 bases and J by 0 bases, with 5 bases between the two germline ends. Germline loops: CDR1 SGHRS, CDR2 YFSETQ. This CDR3 region has 14 residues.

The chain joins TRBV9 to TRBJ1-1, with a possible D match to TRBD1 (5 bases). Trimming left V 1 base short and J 2 bases short, with 12 bases between. Germline-derived CDR1 and CDR2 are SGDLS and YYNGEE. This CDR3 has 15 residues. The CDR3 reads CASSVTEGFNTEAFF. The CDR3 nucleotides are TGTGCCAGCAGCGTAACGGAGGGGTTTAACACTGAAGCTTTCTTT.

The chain joins TRBV3-1 (or the pseudogene TRBV3-2) to TRBJ2-7, with D hard to call. Trimming removed 1 base from V and 2 bases from J, with 9 bases in between. CDR3 length: 14 residues. Germline CDR1 and CDR2: LGHDT and YNNKEL (reference sequence). The CDR3 DNA reads as TGTGCCAGCAGCCAAGGGGCCACGACCTACGAGCAGTACTTC. Its protein is CASSQGATTYEQYF.

This rearrangement joins TRBV15 to TRBJ1-2; the D gene is possibly TRBD1 (5 bases). Germline V gives CDR1 LNHNV, CDR2 YYDKDF (reference sequence). The CDR3 has 14 amino acids. The ends were cut back, 6 bases at V and 4 bases at J, with 15 bases in the middle. The CDR3 loop reads CATSRTGGLYGYTF. The CDR3 DNA follows: TGTGCCACCAGTCGGACGGGGGGACTCTATGGCTACACCTTC.

The CDR3 region has the DNA TGTGCCAGCAAGAGACTCACCGGGGAGCTGTTTTTT. As protein: CASKRLTGELFF. The rearrangement links TRBV3-1 (or the pseudogene TRBV3-2) to TRBJ2-2, with D hard to call. Germline V gene lookup returns CDR1 LGHDT and CDR2 YNNKEL (reference sequence). CDR3 size: 12 residues. V dropped 7 bases and J dropped 4 bases, with 7 bases sitting between them.

This CDR3 is CASSLSLVRETQYF. The CDR3 bases are TGTGCCAGCAGTTTATCGCTAGTTAGAGAGACCCAGTACTTC. The chain has TRBV27 and TRBJ2-5; D is ambiguous. Trimming removed 0 bases at V and 4 bases at J, with 9 bases between. This CDR3 has 14 amino acids. Germline V CDR1 and CDR2: MNHEY, SMNVEV (reference sequence).

This rearrangement joins TRBV19 to TRBJ2-7; unclear D gene. In germline, CDR1 is LNHDA, CDR2 SQIVND (reference sequence). The CDR3 is made up of 15 amino acids. With 0 bases removed from V and 3 bases from J, the gap between germline ends came to 12 bases. This CDR3 reads CASSIEAHRHYEQYF. CDR3 coding DNA: TGTGCCAGTAGTATAGAAGCCCACCGTCACTACGAGCAGTACTTC.

The gene calls are TRBV7-8 and TRBJ2-3; 9 nucleotides agree with TRBD1. The CDR3 totals 15 residues. Germline V gene lookup returns CDR1 SGHVS and CDR2 FQNEAQ. The trim removed 5 bases at V and 4 bases at J, leaving 7 bases unmatched. As DNA, the CDR3 is TGTGCCAGCAGCATACAGGGGGCCTGGGCAGATACGCAGTATTTT. Translated, it gives CASSIQGAWADTQYF. Combining the CDR3 with reference TRBV7-8 and TRBJ2-3 gives the whole variable domain GAGVSQSPRYKVAKRGQDVALRCDPISGHVSLFWYQQALGQGPEFLTYFQNEAQLDKSGLPSDRFFAERPEGSVSTLKIQRTQQEDSAVYLCASSIQGAWADTQYFGPGTRLTVL.

V and J are TRBV5-1 and TRBJ1-3; the D is unclear. Germline-derived CDR1 and CDR2 are SGHRS and YFSETQ. The length of the CDR3 is 15 residues. V shed 4 bases and J shed 2 bases, with 13 bases lying between them. CDR3 sequence reads: CASSRLGETGNTIYF. The CDR3 nucleotides are TGCGCCAGCAGCCGCCTCGGAGAAACTGGAAACACCATATATTTT.

For this clone: Sequence at one end of the junction differs from germline and may be a read error. The chain links TRBV2 to TRBJ2-3, with D perhaps TRBD1 (6 bases). Looked up from germline, CDR1 is SNHLY and CDR2 is FYNNEI. This CDR3 contains 11 residues. CDR3 sequence: CASSRTVTQYF. CDR3 DNA: TGTGCCAGCAGCAGGACAGTTACGCAGTATTTT.

The gene calls are TRBV10-1 and TRBJ1-5; 9 bases align to TRBD1. The V gene's germline CDR1 is WNHNN and CDR2 SYGVQD (reference sequence). The CDR3 has 15 amino acids. V lost 5 bases and J lost 1; bases outside the gene matches: 3. The CDR3 coding sequence is TGCGCCAGCAGTCCCGGGACAGGGAGCAATCAGCCCCAGCATTTT. The encoded protein is CASSPGTGSNQPQHF.

This clone showed up just a few times. The rearrangement uses TRBV6-2 or TRBV6-3 and TRBJ1-1; the D is unclear. CDR1 and CDR2 from the germline V gene are MNHEY and SVGEGT. Trimming shortened V by 0 bases and J by 8 bases, and 4 bases separated the two germline ends. There are 11 residues in the CDR3. The CDR3 nucleotides are TGTGCCAGCAGTTACTCCCTCGAAGCTTTCTTT. Translation gives CASSYSLEAFF.

This chain connects TRBV24-1 to TRBJ2-5; D perhaps matches TRBD1 (5 bases). The V end lost 6 bases, the J end lost 7 bases, and 11 bases lay between the germline ends. Germline CDR1 reads KGHDR; CDR2 reads SFDVKD. This CDR3 is built from 12 residues. The CDR3 reads CATSQGPGTQYF. CDR3 nucleotide sequence: TGTGCCACCAGTCAGGGTCCCGGGACCCAGTACTTC.

The rearrangement uses TRBV5-1 and TRBJ2-5; 7 bases align to TRBD1. This CDR3 has 14 residues. Per germline, CDR1 SGHRS and CDR2 YFSETQ. V lost 4 bases to trimming and J lost 0 bases; unmatched junction nucleotides: 3. The CDR3 is CASSPGTDQETQYF. The CDR3, as DNA: TGCGCCAGCAGCCCGGGGACAGACCAAGAGACCCAGTACTTC.

The V gene is TRBV6-2 or TRBV6-3, the J gene TRBJ1-6, with 7 bases lining up with TRBD1. CDR3 length: 14 amino acids. Trimming cost V 2 bases and J 7 bases; bases outside gene matches: 2. Germline V gene lookup returns CDR1 MNHEY and CDR2 SVGEGT. CDR3 nucleotide sequence: TGTGCCAGCAGTTACCCACAGGGGAATTCACCCCTCCACTTT. Residues: CASSYPQGNSPLHF.

V gene TRBV6-6 combines with J gene TRBJ1-1; D ambiguous. Germline values: CDR1 MNHNY, CDR2 SVGAGI (reference sequence). The CDR3 has 13 amino acids. Trimming left V 6 bases short and J 0 bases short, with 8 bases between. This chain's CDR3 is CASSPWLNTEAFF. Written as DNA, the CDR3 is TGTGCCAGCAGCCCTTGGCTGAACACTGAAGCTTTCTTT.